This T cell receptor beta chain was sequenced for a study of blood T cell repertoires in COVID-19. V lost 1 base, J lost 5 bases, and 9 bases lay in between. CDR3 length: 14 amino acids. Germline loops: CDR1 LGHNA, CDR2 YNFKEQ. Measured with immunoSEQ multiplex PCR; TCRdb has only the in-frame clones, and not every one. The sample holds about 130,000 clones, approximately 91% seen once. The sequenced material came from peripheral blood. The genes are TRBV4-2 and TRBJ2-1; D is possibly TRBD2 (5 bases). This sequence was found in a woman at least 80 years old with acute or convalescent COVID-19. CDR3 DNA: TGTGCCAGCAGCCAAGGAGCGGCCGACAATGAGCAGTTCTTC. Protein sequence: CASSQGAADNEQFF.